The 10 T cell receptor beta chains in this list originate from one sample, sequenced in a study of blood T cell repertoires in COVID-19. The table came from immunoSEQ multiplex PCR; TCRdb's copy has only in-frame clones and leaves some out. The sample shows 310,000 or so clones, 91% of them seen only once. The sequenced material came from peripheral blood. The source of these receptors is a woman in her thirties with COVID-19, enrolled during active disease.

The chain joins TRBV5-4 to TRBJ1-1; 7 positions agree with TRBD1. With 2 bases clipped from V and 0 bases from J, the junction kept 4 bases outside the gene matches. The CDR3 runs to 15 residues. The germline V gene has CDR1 SGHNT and CDR2 YYREEE (reference sequence). The CDR3: CASSLPTGLNTEAFF. In DNA, the CDR3 is TGTGCCAGCAGCTTACCGACAGGGTTGAACACTGAAGCTTTCTTT.

The chain has TRBV6-2 or TRBV6-3 and TRBJ2-3, with a possible D match to TRBD1 (5 bases). This CDR3 comprises 14 residues. The V gene lost 6 bases and the J gene lost 6 bases, with 16 bases spanning the gap. The germline V gene has CDR1 MNHEY and CDR2 SVGEGT. CDR3 protein: CASSLLGVFDTQYF. The CDR3 bases are TGTGCCAGCAGCCTGCTAGGGGTCTTCGATACGCAGTATTTT.

CDR3 DNA sequence: TGTGCCAGCAGCCTGGGGGCAGGGGCCCTTCTGGGCTACACCTTC. It translates to CASSLGAGALLGYTF. V and J are TRBV11-2 and TRBJ1-2, with D possibly being TRBD1 (6 bases). Trimming cost V 5 bases and J 8 bases, with 21 bases left between them. The CDR3 covers 15 residues. The germline V gene encodes CDR1 SGHAT and CDR2 FQNNGV.

The V call is TRBV9, the J call TRBJ2-5, with 7 bases that match TRBD1. After removal of 2 bases from V and 2 bases from J, the junction contained 6 bases not matched to a gene. The CDR3 runs 15 residues. Germline CDR1 SGDLS, CDR2 YYNGEE. DNA for the CDR3: TGTGCCAGCAGCGTTCGGGGACAGCCACAAGAGACCCAGTACTTC. Translated: CASSVRGQPQETQYF.

This clone was found once. The V call is TRBV30, the J call TRBJ2-2; D call uncertain. The CDR3 loop spans 10 amino acids. The V gene lost 4 bases and the J gene lost 8 bases, with 5 bases spanning the gap. Germline V lookup: CDR1 GTSNPN, CDR2 SVGIG (reference sequence). The CDR3 sequence: CAWKLGELFF. CDR3 in DNA: TGTGCCTGGAAACTGGGGGAGCTGTTTTTT.

The chain carries TRBV15 and TRBJ2-1, with 8 bases that match TRBD2. The germline V gene encodes CDR1 LNHNV and CDR2 YYDKDF (reference sequence). The CDR3 is 16 amino acids. Germline trimming cut 7 bases from V and 2 bases from J; bases unmatched to any gene: 10. This CDR3 is CATTQGPGGPYNEQFF. The CDR3 DNA sequence: TGTGCCACCACCCAGGGTCCGGGAGGGCCCTACAATGAGCAGTTCTTC.

The chain couples TRBV28 to TRBJ1-2; no clear D gene. The CDR3 totals 14 residues. Germline V gene sequence: CDR1 MDHEN, CDR2 SYDVKM. Trimming took 4 bases from V and 4 from J, leaving 13 bases between them. CDR3: CASSSGGPLYGYTF. In nucleotides, the CDR3 is TGTGCCAGCAGTTCGGGCGGGCCCCTCTATGGCTACACCTTC.

The chain has TRBV28 and TRBJ1-4, with TRBD1 identical over 8 bases. The CDR3 is 15 residues long. V was pared by 4 bases and J by 8 bases, with 9 bases of the junction left unmatched. Germline V gene sequence: CDR1 MDHEN, CDR2 SYDVKM. The CDR3 nucleotides are TGTGCCAGCAGTTACCCTGGACAGGGACAGGAAAAACTGTTTTTT. Translating gives CASSYPGQGQEKLFF.

This clone appeared a single time. The rearrangement uses TRBV10-3 and TRBJ1-3, with 11 positions matching TRBD1. The junction had 8 bases not matched to a gene; V was cut back by 4 bases and J by 0 bases. CDR1 and CDR2 (germline): ENHRY, SYGVKD. The CDR3 spans 18 residues. CDR3 sequence (DNA): TGTGCCATCAGTGGGTCCGGGACAGGGGGGTACTCTGGAAACACCATATATTTT. This encodes CAISGSGTGGYSGNTIYF.

The rearrangement links TRBV10-3 to TRBJ2-2; 8 bases map to TRBD2. Germline V gene sequence: CDR1 ENHRY, CDR2 SYGVKD. The CDR3 totals 17 residues. V lost 8 bases to trimming and J lost 1 base; unmatched junction nucleotides: 12. CDR3 sequence: CAIGSGGHNMNTGELFF. The CDR3 coding sequence is TGTGCCATCGGGTCGGGAGGGCACAATATGAACACCGGGGAGCTGTTTTTT.